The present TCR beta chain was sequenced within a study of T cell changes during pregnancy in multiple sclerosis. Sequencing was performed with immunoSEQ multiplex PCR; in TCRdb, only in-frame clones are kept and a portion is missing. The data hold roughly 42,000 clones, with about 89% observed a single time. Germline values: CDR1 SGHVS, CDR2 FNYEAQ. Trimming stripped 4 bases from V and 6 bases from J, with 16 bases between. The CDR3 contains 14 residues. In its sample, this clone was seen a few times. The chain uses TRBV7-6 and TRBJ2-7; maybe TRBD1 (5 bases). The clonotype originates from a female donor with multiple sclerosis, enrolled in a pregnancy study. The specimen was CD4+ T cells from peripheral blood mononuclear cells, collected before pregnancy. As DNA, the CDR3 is TGTGCCAGCAGCTCCGGCCGCGGAAGGGGCGAGCAGTACTTC. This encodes CASSSGRGRGEQYF.